The clone carrying this TCR beta chain was recorded many times. Its antigen remains unknown. RNA transcripts yielded amplified TCR beta CDR3 regions. Primed by the HTBI set, a first-round RT-PCR was run on the TCR CDR3. One entry per CDR3 protein results from TCRdb running MiXCR on the multiplex PCR reads. The table has hundreds of thousands of distinct CDR3 sequences, less than 20% seen once; the top ten hold roughly 50%. The source of the sample is a study of T cells in Graves' hyperthyroidism and ophthalmopathy. PBMCs were obtained from 9.5 to 10 ml fresh peripheral blood. Germline-derived CDR1 and CDR2 are SGHTA and FQGNSA. V dropped 2 bases and J dropped 0 bases, with 11 bases sitting between them. This CDR3 contains 16 residues. General study findings and limits: Ophthalmopathy was separated from stable hyperthyroidism by a 13 V-J model.

The TCR originated in a man aged 35 to 55 with Graves' ophthalmopathy. V and J are TRBV7-2 and TRBJ2-1; D unclear. Sample: blood. The CDR3 nucleotides are TGTGCCAGCAGCTTACAGTCGGGCAGCTCCTACAATGAGCAGTTCTTC. Amino acids: CASSLQSGSSYNEQFF.